This T cell receptor beta chain is from a study of T cells after posttransplantation cyclophosphamide. Cyclophosphamide on days +3 and +4 followed busulfan-fludarabine conditioning and a marrow graft. This clone was counted only a few times. Its target is unknown. Study-level findings and limits: Recipient CMV seropositivity and CMV reactivation strongly tracked TRB clonality. Donor-recipient repertoire similarity was low at 1-2 months, rising over year one. Blood and skin or GI T cell repertoires showed limited TRB overlap.

The CDR3 consists of 14 residues. Germline CDR1 MNHNS, CDR2 SASEGT. With 8 bases removed from V and 4 bases from J, the gap between germline ends came to 17 bases. Clones were read by immunoSEQ multiplex PCR, and TCRdb kept only the in-frame ones, dropping some. Here the sample spans tens of thousands of clones, approximately 78% being singletons. The specimen was CD4+ T cells sorted from blood, collected about 1,900 days after a stem cell transplant with posttransplant cyclophosphamide. This receptor was identified in a female patient aged 40-50 years who received an allogeneic stem cell transplant from a related donor, was CMV-positive, and had no GVHD. Part of the T cells may come from the graft donor. The chain employs TRBV6-1 and TRBJ1-2; D call uncertain. The CDR3 is CASFSTLRLYGYTF. Here the CDR3 DNA reads TGTGCCAGCTTTTCGACACTGCGCCTCTATGGCTACACCTTC.